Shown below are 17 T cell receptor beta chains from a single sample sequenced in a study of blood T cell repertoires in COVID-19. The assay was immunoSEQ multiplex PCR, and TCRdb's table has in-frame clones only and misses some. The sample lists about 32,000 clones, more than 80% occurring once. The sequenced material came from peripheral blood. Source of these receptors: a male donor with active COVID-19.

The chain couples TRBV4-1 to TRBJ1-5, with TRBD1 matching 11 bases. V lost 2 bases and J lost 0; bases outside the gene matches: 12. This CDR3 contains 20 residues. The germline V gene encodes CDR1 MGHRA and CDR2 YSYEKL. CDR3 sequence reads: CASSQTEGQGGYNSNQPQHF. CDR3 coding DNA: TGCGCCAGCAGCCAAACCGAGGGACAGGGGGGTTATAATAGCAATCAGCCCCAGCATTTT.

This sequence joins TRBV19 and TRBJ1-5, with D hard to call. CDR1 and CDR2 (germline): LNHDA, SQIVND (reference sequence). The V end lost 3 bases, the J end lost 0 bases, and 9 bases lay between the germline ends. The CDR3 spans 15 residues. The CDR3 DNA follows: TGTGCCAGTAGTATGGTAGTGAATAGCAATCAGCCCCAGCATTTT. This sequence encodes CASSMVVNSNQPQHF.

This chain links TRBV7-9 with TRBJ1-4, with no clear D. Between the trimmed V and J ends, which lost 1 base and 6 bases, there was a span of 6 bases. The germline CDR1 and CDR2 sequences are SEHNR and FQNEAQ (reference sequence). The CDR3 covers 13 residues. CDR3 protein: CASSLGRDEKLFF. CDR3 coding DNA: TGTGCCAGCAGCTTAGGCCGGGATGAAAAACTGTTTTTT.

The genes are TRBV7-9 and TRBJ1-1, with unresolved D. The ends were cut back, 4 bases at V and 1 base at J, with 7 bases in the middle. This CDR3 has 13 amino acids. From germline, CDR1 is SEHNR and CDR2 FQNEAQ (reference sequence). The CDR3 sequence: CASSYNPNTEAFF. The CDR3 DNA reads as TGTGCCAGCAGCTACAACCCGAACACTGAAGCTTTCTTT.

The CDR3 sequence: CASSKRGGNSGNTIYF. CDR3 bases: TGTGCCAGCAGCAAAAGGGGGGGAAACTCTGGAAACACCATATATTTT. This rearrangement joins TRBV3-1 (or the pseudogene TRBV3-2) to TRBJ1-3; TRBD1 might be the D (6 bases). Trimming stripped 5 bases from V and 0 bases from J, with 14 bases between. Looked up from germline, CDR1 is LGHDT and CDR2 is YNNKEL (reference sequence). The CDR3 extends over 16 amino acids.

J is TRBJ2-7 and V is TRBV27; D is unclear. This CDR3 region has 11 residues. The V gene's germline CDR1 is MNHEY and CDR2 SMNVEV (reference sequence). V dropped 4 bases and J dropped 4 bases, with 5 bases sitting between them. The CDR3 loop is CASSSFYEQYF. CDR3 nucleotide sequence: TGTGCCAGCAGTTCATTTTACGAGCAGTACTTC.

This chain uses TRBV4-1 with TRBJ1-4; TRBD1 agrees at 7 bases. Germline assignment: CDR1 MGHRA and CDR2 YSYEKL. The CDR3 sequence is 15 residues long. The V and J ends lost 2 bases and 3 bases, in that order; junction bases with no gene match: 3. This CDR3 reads CASSQPGQPNEKLFF. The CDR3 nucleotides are TGCGCCAGCAGCCAACCGGGACAGCCTAATGAAAAACTGTTTTTT.

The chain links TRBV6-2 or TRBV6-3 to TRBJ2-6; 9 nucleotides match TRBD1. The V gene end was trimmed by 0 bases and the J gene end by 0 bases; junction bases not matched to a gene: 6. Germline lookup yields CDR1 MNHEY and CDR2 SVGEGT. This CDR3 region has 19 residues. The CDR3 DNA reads TGTGCCAGCAGTTACTCGACGTCGGACAGGGGCTCTGGGGCCAACGTCCTGACTTTC. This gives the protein CASSYSTSDRGSGANVLTF.

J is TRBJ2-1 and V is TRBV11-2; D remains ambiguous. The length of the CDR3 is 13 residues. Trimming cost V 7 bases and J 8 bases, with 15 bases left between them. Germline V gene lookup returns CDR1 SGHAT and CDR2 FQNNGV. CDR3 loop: CASTHGISDEQFF. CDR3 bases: TGTGCCAGCACCCATGGTATAAGCGATGAGCAGTTCTTC.

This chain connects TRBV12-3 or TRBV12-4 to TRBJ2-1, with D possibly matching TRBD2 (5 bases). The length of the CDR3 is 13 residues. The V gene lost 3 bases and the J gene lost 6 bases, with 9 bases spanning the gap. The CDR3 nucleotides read TGTGCCAGCAGTTTGGCCGGGGTCAATGAGCAGTTCTTC. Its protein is CASSLAGVNEQFF.

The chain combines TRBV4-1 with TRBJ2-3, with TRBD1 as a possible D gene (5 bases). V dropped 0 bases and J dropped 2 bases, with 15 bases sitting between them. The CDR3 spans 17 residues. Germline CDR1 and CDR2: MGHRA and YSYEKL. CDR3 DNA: TGCGCCAGCAGCCAAGAGCCAGGGAACTTAAACACAGATACGCAGTATTTT. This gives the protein CASSQEPGNLNTDTQYF.

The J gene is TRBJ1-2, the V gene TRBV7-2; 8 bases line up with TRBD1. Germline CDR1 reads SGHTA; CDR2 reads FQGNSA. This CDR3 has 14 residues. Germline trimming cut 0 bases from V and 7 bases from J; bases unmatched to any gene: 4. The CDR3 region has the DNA TGTGCCAGCAGCTTAGCGCAGGGGGCGGGTGGCTACACCTTC. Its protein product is CASSLAQGAGGYTF.

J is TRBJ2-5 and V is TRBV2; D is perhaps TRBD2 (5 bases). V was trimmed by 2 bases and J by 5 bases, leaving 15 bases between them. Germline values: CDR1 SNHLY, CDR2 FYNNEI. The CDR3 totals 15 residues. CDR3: CASSEYLGSVETQYF. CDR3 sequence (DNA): TGTGCCAGCAGTGAATATCTAGGGAGCGTCGAGACCCAGTACTTC.

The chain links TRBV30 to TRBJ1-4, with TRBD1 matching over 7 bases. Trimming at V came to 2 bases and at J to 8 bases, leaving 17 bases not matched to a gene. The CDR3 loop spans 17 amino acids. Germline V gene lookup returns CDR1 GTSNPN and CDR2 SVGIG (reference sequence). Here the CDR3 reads CAWSPLGTVLRGEKLFF. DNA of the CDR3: TGTGCCTGGAGTCCGCTCGGGACAGTTCTAAGAGGGGAAAAACTGTTTTTT.

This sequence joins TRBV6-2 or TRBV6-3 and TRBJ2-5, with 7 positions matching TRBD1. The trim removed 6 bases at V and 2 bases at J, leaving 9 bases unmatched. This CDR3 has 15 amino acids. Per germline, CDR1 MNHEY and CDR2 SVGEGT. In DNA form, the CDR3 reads TGTGCCAGCAGCGCCAGGGACAGAGCACAAGAGACCCAGTACTTC. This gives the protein CASSARDRAQETQYF.

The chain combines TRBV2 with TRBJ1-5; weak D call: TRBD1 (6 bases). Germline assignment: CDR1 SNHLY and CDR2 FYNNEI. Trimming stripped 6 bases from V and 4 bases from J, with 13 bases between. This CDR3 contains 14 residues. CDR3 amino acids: CASRKDRTNQPQHF. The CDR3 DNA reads TGTGCCAGCAGGAAGGACAGAACTAATCAGCCCCAGCATTTT. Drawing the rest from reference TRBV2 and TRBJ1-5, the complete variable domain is EPEVTQTPSHQVTQMGQEVILRCVPISNHLYFYWYRQILGQKVEFLVSFYNNEISEKSEIFDDQFSVERPDGSNFTLKIRSTKLEDSAMYFCASRKDRTNQPQHFGDGTRLSIL.

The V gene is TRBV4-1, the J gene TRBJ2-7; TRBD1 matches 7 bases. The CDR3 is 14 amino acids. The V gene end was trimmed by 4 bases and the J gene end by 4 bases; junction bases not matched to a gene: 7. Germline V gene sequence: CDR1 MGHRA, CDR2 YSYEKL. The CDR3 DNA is TGCGCCAGCAGCCCACAGAAGGGGGCATACGAGCAGTACTTC. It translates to CASSPQKGAYEQYF.